Below, 3 T cell receptor beta chains from the same sample are listed, as sequenced in a study of blood T cell repertoires in COVID-19. Method: immunoSEQ multiplex PCR; TCRdb's copy keeps in-frame clones and lacks some. This sample has 40,000 or so clones, with roughly 84% found just once. The sample comprised peripheral blood. The receptors derive from a human donor in a cohort sampled during active COVID-19.

This rearrangement joins TRBV2 to TRBJ1-5, with D perhaps TRBD1 (6 bases). The CDR3 runs to 14 residues. Trimming pared 6 bases from V and 5 bases from J, leaving 14 bases between. Germline V lookup: CDR1 SNHLY, CDR2 FYNNEI. CDR3 DNA: TGTGCCAGCAGCCAGGGGTTGAGTGATCAGCCCCAGCATTTT. Amino acids: CASSQGLSDQPQHF.

V usage is TRBV5-1 and J usage is TRBJ1-1; possible D gene TRBD1, 6 bases. In germline, CDR1 is SGHRS, CDR2 YFSETQ. The CDR3 is made up of 13 amino acids. Trimming took off 3 bases at V and 7 bases at J, with 13 bases between the two ends. The CDR3 DNA is TGCGCCAGCAGCTGGGGAATGACAGGTGAAGCTTTCTTT. It yields the protein CASSWGMTGEAFF.

The chain carries TRBV5-1 and TRBJ2-3, with a possible D match to TRBD2 (5 bases). The CDR3 has 13 amino acids. CDR1 and CDR2 from the germline V gene are SGHRS and YFSETQ. V was cut by 6 bases and J by 3 bases, with 11 bases left in between. For the CDR3, the DNA is TGCGCCAGCAACTATCCGGGAACAGATACGCAGTATTTT. Translating it yields CASNYPGTDTQYF.